The following is a T cell receptor (beta chain) sequence with its context. No antigen is known for it. This CDR3 is 12 amino acids long. The germline V gene has CDR1 LNHDA and CDR2 SQIVND (reference sequence). V was shortened by 3 bases and J by 10 bases, with 10 bases between the two germline ends. MiXCR was run by TCRdb on the reads, yielding one entry per CDR3 protein. The sample carries roughly 990,000 distinct CDR3 sequences, under 40% recorded once. The entry originates in a study of T cell repertoires in cytomegalovirus infection. Study-level information: CMV epitopes used comprised recently identified HLA-C-restricted ones and well-studied HLA-B-restricted ones. Both CMV infection and a matching HLA type were indicated by public TCR beta signatures.

General study points: Accumulated public TCR beta family frequency recognized individuals carrying CMV together with the relevant HLA. Within the response measured ex vivo, HLA-C-restricted CMV-specific TCR beta clonotypes were dominant.

The sequence derives from a human donor in good health (CMV status not recorded). Some clones in this sample may be carry-over from other donors' samples. J is TRBJ2-1 and V is TRBV19; D perhaps matches TRBD2 (5 bases). Specimen: cultured CD8+ T cells from PBMCs, collected from culture after CMV antigen stimulation. The CDR3 protein is CASSMGAEEQFF. CDR3 nucleotides: TGTGCCAGTAGTATGGGAGCCGAAGAGCAGTTCTTC.